Below are 4 T cell receptor beta chains sequenced from a single sample in a study of graft-versus-host responses after intestinal transplantation. Sequencing used immunoSEQ multiplex PCR; TCRdb keeps in-frame clones, though not all of them. This sample has roughly 110,000 clones, with around 90% found just once. Which antigens these TCRs recognize remains unknown. Specimen: unstimulated CD4+ T cells sorted from spleen or lymph node cells, collected before transplant. Source of these receptors: a human donor who was the organ donor for an intestinal transplant.

V and J are TRBV12-5 and TRBJ2-3, with 9 bases lining up with TRBD2. This CDR3 spans 21 amino acids. Germline V gene data show CDR1 as LGHNT and CDR2 as FRNRAP. V lost 9 bases, J lost 1 base, and 26 bases stayed unmatched. CDR3 in amino acids: CARGSTLAPGLAGGGTDTQYF. As DNA, the CDR3 is TGTGCTAGGGGATCCACTCTCGCACCGGGACTAGCAGGGGGGGGCACAGATACGCAGTATTTT.

Notes on this clone: Other nucleotide sequences from this sample produce the same CDR3. V is TRBV5-4 and J is TRBJ2-5; D remains ambiguous. The CDR3 sequence is 13 residues long. Germline CDR1 is SGHNT and CDR2 is YYREEE (reference sequence). Trimming removed 3 bases from V and 9 bases from J, with 15 bases in between. The CDR3 DNA reads as TGTGCCAGCAGCTGGACGGTAGGAAGAGCCCAGTACTTC. Amino acid sequence: CASSWTVGRAQYF.

This chain links TRBV7-3 with TRBJ2-3, with D hard to call. CDR3 size: 14 residues. Germline V gene lookup returns CDR1 SGHTA and CDR2 FQGTGA. The V end was cut by 0 bases, the J end by 0 bases, with 4 bases between. The DNA for the CDR3 is TGTGCCAGCAGCTTAACATTTAGCACAGATACGCAGTATTTT. Its translation is CASSLTFSTDTQYF.

V usage is TRBV6-1 and J usage is TRBJ1-5; D is undetermined. Trimming cost V 8 bases and J 2 bases, with 16 bases left between them. The CDR3 is 15 residues long. Germline V gene data show CDR1 as MNHNS and CDR2 as SASEGT. CDR3 bases: TGTGCCAGCCAAAGGGAGCGTATGGGCAATCAGCCCCAGCATTTT. It is translated as CASQRERMGNQPQHF.